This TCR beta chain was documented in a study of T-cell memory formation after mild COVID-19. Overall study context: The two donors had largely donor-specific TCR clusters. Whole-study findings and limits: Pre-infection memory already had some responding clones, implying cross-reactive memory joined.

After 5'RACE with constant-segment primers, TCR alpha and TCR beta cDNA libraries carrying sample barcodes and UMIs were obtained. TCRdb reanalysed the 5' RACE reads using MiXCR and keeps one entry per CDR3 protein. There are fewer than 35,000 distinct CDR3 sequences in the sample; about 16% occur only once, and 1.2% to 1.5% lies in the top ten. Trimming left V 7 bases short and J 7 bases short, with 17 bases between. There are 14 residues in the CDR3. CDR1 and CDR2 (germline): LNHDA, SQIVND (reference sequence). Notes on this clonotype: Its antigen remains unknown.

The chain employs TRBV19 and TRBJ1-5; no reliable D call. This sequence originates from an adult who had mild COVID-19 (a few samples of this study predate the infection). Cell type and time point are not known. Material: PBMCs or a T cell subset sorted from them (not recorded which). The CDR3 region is CASTIGSEHQPQHF. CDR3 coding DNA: TGTGCCAGTACAATAGGGAGCGAGCACCAGCCCCAGCATTTT.